This T cell receptor delta chain came from a study of gammadelta T cells in human blood. This clone was detected only a few times. Its target is unknown. This is likely an artifact of a read error, given a far larger clone one base away. The same CDR3 arises from other DNA sequences in this sample as well. Study conclusions and caveats: Right after birth, innate γδ T cells reportedly expanded polyclonally after microbial exposure.

TCRdb applied CATT to the RT-PCR reads for clone calling. The sample shows about 1,200 delta-chain clones, around 9.7% of them seen only once. Trimming shortened V by 2 bases and J by 0 bases, and 31 bases separated the two germline ends. The CDR3 contains 22 residues. Germline CDR1 is TSWWSYY and CDR2 is QGS. The chain has TRDV1 and TRDJ1; D might be TRDD3 (6 bases). Sequencing used non-Vgamma9Vdelta2 gamma-delta T cells from infant blood. This sequence was found in a human donor. CDR3 residues: CALGEKGSSHTEGILYTDKLIF. The CDR3 nucleotides read TGTGCTCTTGGGGAAAAGGGGTCATCGCACACTGAGGGGATCCTGTACACCGATAAACTCATCTTT.